Below, one T cell receptor (beta chain) is given with its context. The target antigen is unknown. This CDR3 comprises 12 residues. Germline V gene data show CDR1 as SGHTA and CDR2 as FQGNSA. Terminally differentiated effector memory CD45RA+ cells were excluded by CCR7 positive selection of CD45RO-negative cells. These data are taken from a study of shared clonotypes between healthy human individuals. Sorted subsets were amplified in replicate PCRs using approximately 200 ng DNA, about 30,000 T cell genomes. Method: immunoSEQ multiplex PCR; TCRdb's copy keeps in-frame clones and lacks some. The sample includes about 2.1 million clones, 93% of them seen just once. Study findings and constraints: Several donors held around 5% of naive CD4 clonotypes in common. Owing to a small donor count, the genetic and exposure-history diversity represented was limited.

This TCR came from a man younger than 30 in good health. Some clones in this sample may be carry-over from other donors' samples. The sample was naive CD8+ T cells from PBMCs. This chain connects TRBV7-2 to TRBJ1-2; 8 bases agree with TRBD1. The CDR3 loop is CEGRGLNYGYTF. CDR3 nucleotides: TGTGAAGGCAGGGGGCTAAACTATGGCTACACCTTC.